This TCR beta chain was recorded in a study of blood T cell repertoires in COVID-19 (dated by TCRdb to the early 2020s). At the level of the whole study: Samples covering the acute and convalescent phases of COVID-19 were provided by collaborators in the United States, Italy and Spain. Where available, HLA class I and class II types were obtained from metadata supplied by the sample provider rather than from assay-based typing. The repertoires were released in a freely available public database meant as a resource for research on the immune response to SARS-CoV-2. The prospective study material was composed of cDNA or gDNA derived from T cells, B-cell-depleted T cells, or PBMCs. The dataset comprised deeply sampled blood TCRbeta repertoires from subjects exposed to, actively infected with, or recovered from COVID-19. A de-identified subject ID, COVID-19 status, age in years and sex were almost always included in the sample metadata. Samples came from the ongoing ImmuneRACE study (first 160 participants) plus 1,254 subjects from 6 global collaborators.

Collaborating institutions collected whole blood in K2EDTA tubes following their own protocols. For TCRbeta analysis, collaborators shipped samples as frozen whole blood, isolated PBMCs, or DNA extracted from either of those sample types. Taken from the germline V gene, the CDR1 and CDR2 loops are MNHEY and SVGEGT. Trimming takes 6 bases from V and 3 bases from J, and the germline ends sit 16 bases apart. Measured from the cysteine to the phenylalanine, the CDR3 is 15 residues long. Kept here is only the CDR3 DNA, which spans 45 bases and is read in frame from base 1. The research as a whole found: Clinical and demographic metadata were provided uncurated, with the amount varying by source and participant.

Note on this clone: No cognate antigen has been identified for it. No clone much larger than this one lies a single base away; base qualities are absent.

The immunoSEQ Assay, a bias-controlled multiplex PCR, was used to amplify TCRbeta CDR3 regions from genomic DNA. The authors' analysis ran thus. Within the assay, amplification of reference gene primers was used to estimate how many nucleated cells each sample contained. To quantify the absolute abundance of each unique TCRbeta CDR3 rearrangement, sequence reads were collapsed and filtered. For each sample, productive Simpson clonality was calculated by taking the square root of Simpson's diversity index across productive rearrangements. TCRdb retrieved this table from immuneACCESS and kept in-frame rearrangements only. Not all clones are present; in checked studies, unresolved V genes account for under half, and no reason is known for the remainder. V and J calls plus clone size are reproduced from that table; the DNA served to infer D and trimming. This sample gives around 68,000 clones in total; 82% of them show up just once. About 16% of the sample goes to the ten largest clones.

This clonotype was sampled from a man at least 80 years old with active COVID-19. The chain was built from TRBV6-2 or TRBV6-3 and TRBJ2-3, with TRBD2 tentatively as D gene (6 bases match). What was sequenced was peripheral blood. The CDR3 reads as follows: CASSQGGFGTDTQYF. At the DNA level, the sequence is TGTGCCAGCAGCCAGGGAGGTTTTGGTACAGATACGCAGTATTTT.